The 24 T cell receptor beta chains in this list originate from one sample, sequenced in a study of T cells in Graves' hyperthyroidism and ophthalmopathy. Amplification targeted TCR beta CDR3 regions from RNA transcripts. First-round RT-PCR with HTBI primers amplified the TCR CDR3 region. TCRdb reprocessed the multiplex PCR reads via MiXCR and lists one record per CDR3 protein. Among 530,000 or so distinct CDR3 sequences, approximately 25% were seen once, and the ten largest hold about 11%. The sequencing sample was made of blood. These receptors all come from a woman aged 25 to 45 with Graves' ophthalmopathy.

The rearrangement links TRBV7-3 to TRBJ2-5; D is ambiguous. Germline CDR1 is SGHTA and CDR2 is FQGTGA. Trimming shortened V by 0 bases and J by 5 bases, and 13 bases separated the two germline ends. This CDR3 contains 15 residues. In DNA, the CDR3 is TGTGCCAGCAGCTTAACGCTGGGCCCTAGGGAGACCCAGTACTTC. Its translation: CASSLTLGPRETQYF.

This clonotype showed up many times. The V gene is TRBV6-1, the J gene TRBJ1-1, with 8 bases that match TRBD1. CDR3 length: 14 residues. With 6 bases clipped from V and 1 base from J, the junction kept 4 bases outside the gene matches. Germline V gives CDR1 MNHNS, CDR2 SASEGT. Written as DNA, the CDR3 is TGTGCCAGCAGACTGGACAGGGCGAACACTGAAGCTTTCTTT. Protein product: CASRLDRANTEAFF.

In this sample, this clonotype turned up many times. The genes are TRBV2 and TRBJ1-4, with D hard to call. Germline-derived CDR1 and CDR2 are SNHLY and FYNNEI. Trimming pared 7 bases from V and 8 bases from J, leaving 17 bases between. The CDR3 totals 14 residues. The CDR3 nucleotides are TGTGCCAGCACTCAGAATACTGCTGGCGAAAAACTGTTTTTT. Residues: CASTQNTAGEKLFF.

This clonotype was detected many times. The CDR3 sequence: CASSQSDRQNTEAFF. CDR3 DNA sequence: TGTGCCAGCAGCCAGTCCGACAGGCAGAACACTGAAGCTTTCTTT. The chain uses TRBV3-1 and TRBJ1-1; possibly TRBD1 for D (6 bases). This CDR3 contains 15 residues. Trimming took off 3 bases at V and 1 base at J, with 12 bases between the two ends. Germline CDR1 reads LGHDT; CDR2 reads YNNKEL (reference sequence). The whole variable domain, remainder taken from reference TRBV3-1 and TRBJ1-1, is DTAVSQTPKYLVTQMGNDKSIKCEQNLGHDTMYWYKQDSKKFLKIMFSYNNKELIINETVPNRFSPKSPDKAHLNLHINSLELGDSAVYFCASSQSDRQNTEAFFGQGTRLTVV.

V gene TRBV2 combines with J gene TRBJ2-7; D remains ambiguous. V dropped 6 bases and J dropped 3 bases, with 12 bases sitting between them. The CDR3 length is 13 residues. Germline V gene lookup returns CDR1 SNHLY and CDR2 FYNNEI. This CDR3 is CASRDTGFYEQYF. CDR3 in DNA: TGTGCCAGCAGAGATACTGGATTCTACGAGCAGTACTTC.

This clonotype has a handful of counts. This sequence joins TRBV2 and TRBJ1-5; 7 bases match TRBD1. V trimming: 11 bases; J trimming: 3 bases; junction bases outside the gene matches: 7. The germline V gene encodes CDR1 SNHLY and CDR2 FYNNEI. CDR3 length: 13 amino acids. The CDR3 loop reads CALGDRANQPQHF. CDR3 in DNA: TGTGCCCTGGGGGACAGAGCCAATCAGCCCCAGCATTTT. The full variable domain, its missing parts supplied by reference TRBV2 and TRBJ1-5, is EPEVTQTPSHQVTQMGQEVILRCVPISNHLYFYWYRQILGQKVEFLVSFYNNEISEKSEIFDDQFSVERPDGSNFTLKIRSTKLEDSAMYFCALGDRANQPQHFGDGTRLSIL.

This clonotype showed up many times. V and J are TRBV12-3 or TRBV12-4 and TRBJ1-2; perhaps TRBD1 as D (6 bases). CDR3 length equals 14 residues. V lost 6 bases and J 1 base, leaving 12 bases between the germline ends. The CDR3 nucleotides read TGTGCCAGCAGAATAGGGGGATTTAACTATGGCTACACCTTC. It codes for CASRIGGFNYGYTF.

This clonotype was detected ten times or more. V usage is TRBV27 and J usage is TRBJ2-7, with D possibly matching TRBD1 (6 bases). V was pared by 4 bases and J by 7 bases, with 17 bases between. The CDR3 contains 14 residues. CDR1 is MNHEY, CDR2 SMNVEV, per germline (reference sequence). In DNA, the CDR3 is TGTGCCAGCAGTTCCGGGACACTAACATGGGAGCAGTACTTC. This translates into CASSSGTLTWEQYF.

In this sample, this clonotype turned up many times. J is TRBJ2-7 and V is TRBV20-1, with 10 bases identical to TRBD2. The germline V gene has CDR1 DFQATT and CDR2 SNEGSKA (reference sequence). Trimming cost V 1 base and J 3 bases; bases outside gene matches: 3. The CDR3 covers 14 residues. CDR3 region: CSARVLAGNYEQYF. The CDR3 DNA is TGCAGTGCTAGAGTACTAGCGGGGAACTACGAGCAGTACTTC.

This clonotype was recorded at least ten times. The rearrangement uses TRBV6-5 and TRBJ1-2; no reliable D call. The germline gives CDR1 MNHEY, CDR2 SVGAGI. The CDR3 covers 16 residues. Between the trimmed V and J ends, which lost 0 bases and 0 bases, there was a span of 11 bases. CDR3 loop: CASSYSATKTNYGYTF. The DNA of the CDR3 is TGTGCCAGCAGTTACTCCGCCACTAAGACTAACTATGGCTACACCTTC.

This clonotype was detected ten times or more. The chain employs TRBV30 and TRBJ1-1, with a possible D match to TRBD1 (5 bases). The CDR3 loop spans 13 amino acids. The germline CDR1 and CDR2 sequences are GTSNPN and SVGIG (reference sequence). Trimming took off 2 bases at V and 1 base at J, with 8 bases between the two ends. The CDR3 spells CAWSRQGNTEAFF. CDR3 nucleotides: TGTGCCTGGAGTAGGCAGGGGAACACTGAAGCTTTCTTT.

This chain connects TRBV12-3 or TRBV12-4 to TRBJ2-6; 8 bases are a match to TRBD2. There are 18 residues in the CDR3. With V trimmed by 2 bases and J by 0 bases, 6 bases remained unmatched. CDR3 in amino acids: CASSLFGGGPSGANVLTF. CDR3 in DNA: TGTGCCAGCAGTTTATTCGGCGGGGGGCCCTCTGGGGCCAACGTCCTGACTTTC.

This chain uses TRBV7-3 with TRBJ1-1; D gene uncertain. V shed 0 bases and J shed 3 bases, with 11 bases lying between them. The CDR3 covers 15 residues. CDR1 and CDR2 from the germline V gene are SGHTA and FQGTGA. The CDR3 sequence: CASSLTHDGYTEAFF. In DNA, the CDR3 is TGTGCCAGCAGCTTAACCCACGACGGGTACACTGAAGCTTTCTTT.

This chain uses TRBV6-2 or TRBV6-3 with TRBJ1-6, with D hard to call. The CDR3 is 13 amino acids. CDR1 is MNHEY and CDR2 is SVGEGT in the germline V gene. V gave up 8 bases and J gave up 0 bases, with 5 bases separating them. In DNA form, the CDR3 reads TGTGCCAGCGGGAGCTCCTATAATTCACCCCTCCACTTT. Its translation is CASGSSYNSPLHF.

The chain combines TRBV28 with TRBJ2-5; D may be TRBD2 (6 bases). The V end lost 1 base, the J end lost 1 base, and 13 bases lay between the germline ends. This CDR3 is built from 16 residues. Germline CDR1 is MDHEN and CDR2 is SYDVKM. CDR3 in amino acids: CASSLSRENSQETQYF. CDR3 bases: TGTGCCAGCAGTTTATCGCGGGAAAACTCCCAAGAGACCCAGTACTTC.

This sequence joins TRBV4-2 and TRBJ2-7; possibly TRBD1 or TRBD2 for D (5 bases each). V lost 0 bases, J lost 3 bases, and 18 bases lay in between. The CDR3 extends over 17 amino acids. From germline, CDR1 is LGHNA and CDR2 YNFKEQ. The CDR3 nucleotides read TGTGCCAGCAGCCAAGATTTCACCCGGGGCAATTTCTACGAGCAGTACTTC. Translating gives CASSQDFTRGNFYEQYF.

The genes are TRBV6-5 and TRBJ2-1; D is unresolved. The germline V and J ends were trimmed by 5 bases and 8 bases, with 13 bases remaining between them. There are 13 residues in the CDR3. CDR1 is MNHEY and CDR2 is SVGAGI in the germline V gene. The CDR3 bases are TGTGCCAGCAGTCGCCGAAAATACGATGAGCAGTTCTTC. The encoded protein is CASSRRKYDEQFF.

This clonotype has a count of ten or more. The J gene is TRBJ1-5, the V gene TRBV19; D not resolved. The CDR3 is 15 amino acids. V was cut by 5 bases and J by 9 bases, with 20 bases left in between. Germline CDR1 reads LNHDA; CDR2 reads SQIVND (reference sequence). CDR3 coding DNA: TGTGCCAGTAGTGCCCCCGCGGGTAGTATGGGGCCCCAGCATTTT. Translating it yields CASSAPAGSMGPQHF.

This clonotype was detected a few times. The chain employs TRBV11-3 and TRBJ2-7; D possibly corresponds to TRBD1 (5 bases). Between the trimmed V and J ends, which lost 0 bases and 8 bases, there was a span of 8 bases. The length of the CDR3 is 12 residues. CDR1 is SGHNT and CDR2 is YENEEA in the germline V gene. CDR3 DNA: TGTGCCAGCAGCTTAGAATCAGGGAAGCAGTACTTC. Its protein product is CASSLESGKQYF. Using reference TRBV11-3 and TRBJ2-7 for the parts outside the CDR3, the full variable domain is EAGVVQSPRYKIIEKKQPVAFWCNPISGHNTLYWYLQNLGQGPELLIRYENEEAVDDSQLPKDRFSAERLKGVDSTLKIQPAELGDSAVYLCASSLESGKQYFGPGTRLTVT.

There are many counts of this clonotype. The genes are TRBV6-5 and TRBJ2-7; TRBD2 agrees at 8 bases. The CDR3 runs to 15 residues. Trimming at V came to 4 bases and at J to 0 bases, leaving 5 bases not matched to a gene. The germline V gene encodes CDR1 MNHEY and CDR2 SVGAGI. DNA of the CDR3: TGTGCCAGCAGTTCGGGGGGGGCGGTCTCCTACGAGCAGTACTTC. As protein: CASSSGGAVSYEQYF.

This clonotype was seen at least ten times. The rearrangement joins TRBV6-5 to TRBJ1-1, with unresolved D. Trimming pared 2 bases from V and 3 bases from J, leaving 7 bases between. Germline V CDR1 and CDR2: MNHEY, SVGAGI. The CDR3 is 13 amino acids. This CDR3 is CASSYMGYTEAFF. CDR3 nucleotide sequence: TGTGCCAGCAGTTACATGGGATACACTGAAGCTTTCTTT.

The chain combines TRBV4-1 with TRBJ2-7, with unresolved D. This CDR3 contains 15 residues. From germline, CDR1 is MGHRA and CDR2 YSYEKL. Trimming shortened V by 0 bases and J by 2 bases, and 11 bases separated the two germline ends. The CDR3: CASSQESRLTYEQYF. The CDR3 coding sequence is TGCGCCAGCAGCCAAGAAAGTAGGCTTACCTACGAGCAGTACTTC.

This clonotype has a handful of counts. In nucleotides, the CDR3 is TGTGCCATCAGGGAGGTGGGCACTGAAGCTTTCTTT. Its translation: CAIREVGTEAFF. The rearrangement uses TRBV10-3 and TRBJ1-1, with unresolved D. The CDR3 length is 12 residues. Germline V gene data show CDR1 as ENHRY and CDR2 as SYGVKD. V was cut by 6 bases and J by 4 bases, with 9 bases left in between.

This clonotype was picked up many times. This chain connects TRBV30 to TRBJ2-2; 13 positions match TRBD2. Germline V gene sequence: CDR1 GTSNPN, CDR2 SVGIG (reference sequence). V lost 8 bases to trimming and J lost 4 bases; unmatched junction nucleotides: 7. CDR3 length: 15 residues. The CDR3 nucleotides are TGTGCCCTACTAGCGGGGGGGCGGATCACCGGGGAGCTGTTTTTT. Translation: CALLAGGRITGELFF. Full variable domain (remainder filled in from reference TRBV30 and TRBJ2-2): SQTIHQWPATLVQPVGSPLSLECTVEGTSNPNLYWYRQAAGRGLQLLFYSVGIGQISSEVPQNLSASRPQDRQFILSSKKLLLSDSGFYLCALLAGGRITGELFFGEGSRLTVL.